One and the same sample provided the 19 T cell receptor beta chains below, sequenced in a study of beta chain features in type 1 diabetes. Study-wide results and limits: Within each of all four CD4+ subsets, Type 1 diabetes patients had TCRB CDR3s that were moderately but significantly shorter.

The entirety of the isolated RNA underwent reverse transcription, so expressed TCRB transcripts were sequenced. Libraries were prepared by immunoSEQ multiplex PCR; TCRdb keeps only in-frame clonotypes and omits some of them. The data contain around 310,000 clones, about 14% of them seen just once; the ten biggest clones take up roughly 0.015%. Their recognized antigens are unknown. Sequenced sample: naive CD4+ T cells from blood. The receptors originated from a woman aged 18-29 years with type 1 diabetes.

The DNA of the CDR3 is TGTGCCTGGAGTGTACTGGACTACCAGACCCAGTACTTC. Protein product: CAWSVLDYQTQYF. This rearrangement joins TRBV30 to TRBJ2-5, with D perhaps matching TRBD2 (6 bases). The CDR3 runs to 13 residues. Germline V gene lookup returns CDR1 GTSNPN and CDR2 SVGIG (reference sequence). V shed 0 bases and J shed 6 bases, with 11 bases lying between them. Using reference TRBV30 and TRBJ2-5 for the parts outside the CDR3, the full variable domain is SQTIHQWPATLVQPVGSPLSLECTVEGTSNPNLYWYRQAAGRGLQLLFYSVGIGQISSEVPQNLSASRPQDRQFILSSKKLLLSDSGFYLCAWSVLDYQTQYFGPGTRLLVL.

This clone has more than one count but fewer than ten. The V gene is TRBV28, the J gene TRBJ1-5, with D possibly matching TRBD1 (5 bases). With 6 bases removed from V and 10 bases from J, the gap between germline ends came to 19 bases. This CDR3 region has 14 residues. Germline V gene data show CDR1 as MDHEN and CDR2 as SYDVKM. Here the CDR3 DNA reads TGTGCCAGCAGCACCCCTCCTCGGGGGAACCCCCAGCATTTT. Residues: CASSTPPRGNPQHF.

As regards this clone: The sample carries other DNA sequences with the same CDR3. The chain is built from TRBV18 and TRBJ1-1; tentative D call: TRBD1 (5 bases). The CDR3 sequence is 13 residues long. The germline V and J ends were trimmed by 2 bases and 2 bases, with 6 bases remaining between them. Germline CDR1 and CDR2: KGHSH and LQKENI. In nucleotides, the CDR3 is TGTGCCAGCTCACCAGGGGCAAACACTGAAGCTTTCTTT. It encodes CASSPGANTEAFF.

This clone was found a few times. The chain recombines TRBV4-1 with TRBJ2-2, with D uncertain. This CDR3 has 16 residues. The V gene's germline CDR1 is MGHRA and CDR2 YSYEKL. The ends were cut back, 1 base at V and 0 bases at J, with 9 bases in the middle. The CDR3 bases are TGCGCCAGCAGCCAAGTCCACGGTCCGAACACCGGGGAGCTGTTTTTT. This sequence encodes CASSQVHGPNTGELFF.

The chain recombines TRBV10-3 with TRBJ1-5; tentatively, D is TRBD1 (5 bases). V shed 2 bases and J shed 7 bases, with 15 bases lying between them. The germline V gene encodes CDR1 ENHRY and CDR2 SYGVKD. The CDR3 totals 15 residues. In DNA form, the CDR3 reads TGTGCCATCAGTGAGAGGGACGGACTAAAGCAGCCCCAGCATTTT. Encoded protein: CAISERDGLKQPQHF.

The chain combines TRBV11-2 with TRBJ2-7, with D possibly TRBD2 on 6 matching bases. V was shortened by 6 bases and J by 3 bases, with 18 bases between the two germline ends. From germline, CDR1 is SGHAT and CDR2 FQNNGV. This CDR3 has 15 amino acids. This chain's CDR3 is CASRGSSAQDYEQYV. Written as DNA, the CDR3 is TGTGCCAGCAGGGGATCTAGCGCGCAAGACTACGAGCAGTACGTC.

This clone was seen a single time. CDR3 in DNA: TGTGCCAGCAGTGAATCAGGGCAATTCCAGCCCCAGCATTTT. Translating gives CASSESGQFQPQHF. The chain links TRBV2 to TRBJ1-5, with D tentatively TRBD1 (5 bases). The V end was cut by 2 bases, the J end by 7 bases, with 12 bases between. CDR3 size: 14 residues. Germline V gene sequence: CDR1 SNHLY, CDR2 FYNNEI.

The chain's CDR3 is CASSENSETQYF. Written as DNA, the CDR3 is TGTGCCAGCAGTGAAAACTCGGAGACCCAGTACTTC. The genes are TRBV2 and TRBJ2-5, with D unclear. Between the trimmed V and J ends, which lost 2 bases and 5 bases, there was a span of 6 bases. Germline CDR1 reads SNHLY; CDR2 reads FYNNEI. The CDR3 consists of 12 residues.

This sequence joins TRBV25-1 and TRBJ2-3; TRBD1 is a possible D gene (5 bases). The CDR3 has 14 residues. Germline V gene lookup returns CDR1 MGHDK and CDR2 SYGVNS. V dropped 5 bases and J dropped 0 bases, with 9 bases sitting between them. CDR3 amino acids: CASSRAGSTDTQYF. The CDR3 nucleotides read TGTGCCAGCAGTAGGGCAGGGAGCACAGATACGCAGTATTTT.

The chain carries TRBV9 and TRBJ1-5; D call uncertain. The germline V gene encodes CDR1 SGDLS and CDR2 YYNGEE. Trimming took off 4 bases at V and 2 bases at J, with 10 bases between the two ends. The CDR3 is 14 amino acids. The CDR3 spells CASSPGVGNQPQHF. The CDR3 DNA follows: TGTGCCAGCAGCCCCGGGGTAGGCAATCAGCCCCAGCATTTT.

This clone has only a few counts. The genes are TRBV7-2 and TRBJ2-5; 12 nucleotides line up with TRBD2. CDR1 SGHTA and CDR2 FQGNSA come from the germline V gene. CDR3 length equals 16 residues. V dropped 7 bases and J dropped 5; count of bases not matched to a gene: 11. The chain's CDR3 is CASIPRGLAGRETQYF. The CDR3 DNA is TGTGCCAGCATCCCCCGAGGACTAGCGGGACGGGAGACCCAGTACTTC.

This clone occurred a few times. J is TRBJ2-1 and V is TRBV4-1, with a weak D call TRBD1 (6 bases). CDR3 length: 15 amino acids. V shed 1 base and J shed 7 bases, with 14 bases lying between them. Germline CDR1 reads MGHRA; CDR2 reads YSYEKL. The CDR3 reads CASSQGEGDRNEQFF. In DNA form, the CDR3 reads TGCGCCAGCAGCCAAGGCGAGGGGGACCGGAATGAGCAGTTCTTC.

The chain recombines TRBV27 with TRBJ1-3, with a weak D call TRBD1 (5 bases). The V end was cut by 5 bases, the J end by 0 bases, with 8 bases between. The CDR3 consists of 14 residues. Looked up from germline, CDR1 is MNHEY and CDR2 is SMNVEV (reference sequence). The DNA of the CDR3 is TGTGCCAGCAGTGCGACAGTCTCTGGAAACACCATATATTTT. Residues: CASSATVSGNTIYF.

This clone was counted only a few times. The CDR3 here is CASSLSGGNEQFF. The CDR3 coding sequence is TGTGCCAGCAGTTTATCTGGCGGCAATGAGCAGTTCTTC. The chain recombines TRBV28 with TRBJ2-1; D is ambiguous. The CDR3 runs 13 residues. Looked up from germline, CDR1 is MDHEN and CDR2 is SYDVKM. Trimming stripped 1 base from V and 6 bases from J, with 7 bases between.

Only a few counts were recorded for this clone. The rearrangement links TRBV5-1 to TRBJ2-7, with a weak D call TRBD1 (5 bases). V lost 0 bases, J lost 5 bases, and 12 bases lay in between. The CDR3 is made up of 14 amino acids. Germline V lookup: CDR1 SGHRS, CDR2 YFSETQ. The DNA for the CDR3 is TGCGCCAGCAGCTTGGAAGGGGCCAGCGACGAGCAGTACTTC. It specifies CASSLEGASDEQYF.

This clone was recorded a few times. The chain couples TRBV5-1 to TRBJ2-5; a weak D match, TRBD1 (6 bases). The CDR3 loop spans 15 amino acids. Germline V CDR1 and CDR2: SGHRS, YFSETQ. V shed 4 bases and J shed 2 bases, with 15 bases lying between them. This CDR3 is CASSLVGQTQETQYF. The CDR3 nucleotides read TGCGCCAGCAGCCTCGTTGGACAGACACAAGAGACCCAGTACTTC.

This clone was seen more than once but under ten times. The same CDR3 also results from other DNA sequences found in this sample. The chain has TRBV20-1 and TRBJ2-3; D not resolved. Germline lookup yields CDR1 DFQATT and CDR2 SNEGSKA (reference sequence). This CDR3 has 11 amino acids. The ends were cut back, 3 bases at V and 4 bases at J, with 5 bases in the middle. The CDR3 reads CSASLADTQYF. The CDR3, as DNA: TGCAGTGCTAGTCTAGCAGATACGCAGTATTTT.

The gene calls are TRBV5-1 and TRBJ1-5; D is possibly TRBD1 (5 bases). Germline assignment: CDR1 SGHRS and CDR2 YFSETQ. V lost 1 base and J lost 3, with 8 bases in between. The CDR3 loop spans 14 amino acids. The CDR3 loop is CASSLTGDNQPQHF. The DNA of the CDR3 is TGCGCCAGCAGCTTGACAGGTGACAATCAGCCCCAGCATTTT.

This clone was seen only a few times. This rearrangement joins TRBV29-1 to TRBJ1-2; perhaps TRBD1 as D (5 bases). Trimming cost V 8 bases and J 8 bases, with 24 bases left between them. Per the germline V gene, CDR1 is SQVTM and CDR2 is ANQGSEA. The CDR3 sequence is 14 residues long. CDR3: CSPVAGTLTDGYTF. Written as DNA, the CDR3 is TGCAGCCCGGTGGCGGGGACCTTAACGGACGGCTACACCTTC.